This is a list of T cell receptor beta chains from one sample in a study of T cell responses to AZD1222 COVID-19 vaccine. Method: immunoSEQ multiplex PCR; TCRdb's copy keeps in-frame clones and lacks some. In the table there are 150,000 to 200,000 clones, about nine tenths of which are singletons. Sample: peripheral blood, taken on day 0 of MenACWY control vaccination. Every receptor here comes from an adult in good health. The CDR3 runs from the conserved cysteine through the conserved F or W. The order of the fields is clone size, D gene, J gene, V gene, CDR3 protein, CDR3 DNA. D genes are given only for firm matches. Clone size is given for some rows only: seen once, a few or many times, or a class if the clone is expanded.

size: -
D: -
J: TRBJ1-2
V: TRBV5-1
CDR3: CASSEDRYGYTF
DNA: TGCGCCAGCAGCGAAGACCGATATGGCTACACCTTC

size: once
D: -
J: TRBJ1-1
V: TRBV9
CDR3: CASSVARTGEAFF
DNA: TGTGCCAGCAGCGTAGCTAGGACTGGTGAAGCTTTCTTT

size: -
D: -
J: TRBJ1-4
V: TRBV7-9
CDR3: CASSLYGRDNGEKLFF
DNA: TGTGCCAGCAGCCTTTACGGCCGGGACAATGGTGAAAAACTGTTTTTT

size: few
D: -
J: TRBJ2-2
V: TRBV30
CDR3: CAWSPGGELFF
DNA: TGTGCCTGGAGCCCAGGCGGGGAGCTGTTTTTT

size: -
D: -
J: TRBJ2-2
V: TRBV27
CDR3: CASSRHGENTGELFF
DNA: TGTGCCAGCAGTCGACATGGGGAGAACACCGGGGAGCTGTTTTTT

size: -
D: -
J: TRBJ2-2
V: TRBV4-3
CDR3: CASSQHMTGELFF
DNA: TGCGCCAGCAGCCAGCACATGACCGGGGAGCTGTTTTTT

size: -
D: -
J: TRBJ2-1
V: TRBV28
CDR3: CASSGGHYNEQFF
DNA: TGTGCCAGCAGTGGGGGGCACTACAATGAGCAGTTCTTC

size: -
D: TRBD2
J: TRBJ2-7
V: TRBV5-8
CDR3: CATSGLDYEQYF
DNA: TGTGCCACCTCGGGACTAGACTACGAGCAGTACTTC

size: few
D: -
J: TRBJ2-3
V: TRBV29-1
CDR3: CSVGQGLNTDTQYF
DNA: TGCAGCGTTGGACAGGGACTAAACACAGATACGCAGTATTTT

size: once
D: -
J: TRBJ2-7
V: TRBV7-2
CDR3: CASSSGQWEVYEQYF
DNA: TGTGCCAGCAGCTCAGGGCAGTGGGAGGTCTACGAGCAGTACTTC

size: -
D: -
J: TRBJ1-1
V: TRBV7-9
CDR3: CASSPLGGTEAFF
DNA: TGTGCCAGCAGCCCTCTGGGGGGGACTGAAGCTTTCTTT